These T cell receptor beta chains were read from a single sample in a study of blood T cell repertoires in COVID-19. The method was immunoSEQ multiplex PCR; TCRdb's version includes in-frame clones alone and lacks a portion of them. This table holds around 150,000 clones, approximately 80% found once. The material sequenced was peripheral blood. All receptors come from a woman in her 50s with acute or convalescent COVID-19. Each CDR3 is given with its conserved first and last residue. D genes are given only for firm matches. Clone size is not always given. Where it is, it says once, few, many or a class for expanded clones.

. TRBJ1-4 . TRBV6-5 CASSPTVNEKLFF TGTGCCAGCAGTCCCACGGTGAATGAAAAACTGTTTTTT
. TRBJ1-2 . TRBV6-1 CASSESREDYGYTF TGTGCCAGCAGTGAATCCAGGGAAGACTATGGCTACACCTTC
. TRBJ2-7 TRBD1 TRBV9 CASSVGLGDRGSYEQYF TGTGCCAGCAGCGTAGGTTTGGGAGACAGGGGTTCCTACGAGCAGTACTTC
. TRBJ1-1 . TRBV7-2 CASSLSQNTEAFF TGTGCCAGCAGCTTAAGCCAGAACACTGAAGCTTTCTTT
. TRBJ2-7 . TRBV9 CASSVAAGGGGYEQYF TGTGCCAGCAGCGTTGCCGCAGGAGGGGGGGGGTACGAGCAGTACTTC
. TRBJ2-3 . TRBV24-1 CATSDATGLVGTQYF TGTGCCACCAGTGACGCGACAGGACTTGTTGGTACGCAGTATTTT
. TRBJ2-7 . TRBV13 CASTDLGGSKAHEQYF TGTGCCAGCACCGACCTCGGGGGATCAAAGGCCCACGAGCAGTACTTC
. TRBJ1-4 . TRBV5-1 CASSLIPDSNEKLFF TGCGCCAGCAGCTTAATCCCGGACAGTAATGAAAAACTGTTTTTT
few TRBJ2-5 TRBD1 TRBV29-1 CSVRVTGGETQYF TGCAGCGTTCGCGTGACAGGGGGCGAGACCCAGTACTTC
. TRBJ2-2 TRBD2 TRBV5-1 CASSLGSSGGANTGELFF TGCGCCAGCAGCCTGGGTTCGAGCGGGGGGGCGAACACCGGGGAGCTGTTTTTT
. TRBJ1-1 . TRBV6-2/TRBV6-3 CASSYWAVNTEAFF TGTGCCAGCAGTTACTGGGCTGTGAACACTGAAGCTTTCTTT
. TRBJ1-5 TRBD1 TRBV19 CASSIGGLRQGAIQPQHF TGTGCCAGTAGTATAGGGGGACTCCGGCAGGGGGCAATTCAGCCCCAGCATTTT
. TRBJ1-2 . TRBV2 CASSKDSYGYTF TGTGCCAGCAGTAAGGACAGCTATGGCTACACCTTC
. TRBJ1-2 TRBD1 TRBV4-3 CASSQEVNRGNYGYTF TGCGCCAGCAGCCAAGAAGTCAACAGGGGGAACTATGGCTACACCTTC
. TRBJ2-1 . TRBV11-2 CASSFDSSYNEQFF TGTGCCAGCAGCTTTGACAGCTCCTACAATGAGCAGTTCTTC
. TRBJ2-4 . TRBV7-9 CASSLVSNAGNIQYF TGTGCCAGCAGCTTAGTCAGTAACGCTGGAAACATTCAGTACTTC
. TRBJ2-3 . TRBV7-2 CASSLRKGDTQYF TGTGCCAGCAGCTTACGTAAGGGGGATACGCAGTATTTT
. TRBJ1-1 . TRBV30 CAWDGDTEAFF TGTGCCTGGGACGGTGACACTGAAGCTTTCTTT
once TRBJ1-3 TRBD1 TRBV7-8 CASSLAGGQGGTDTIYF TGTGCCAGCAGCTTAGCTGGGGGACAGGGAGGTACGGACACCATATATTTT
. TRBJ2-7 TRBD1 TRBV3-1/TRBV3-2 CASSQDGTGAGEQYF TGTGCCAGCAGCCAAGACGGGACAGGGGCGGGCGAGCAGTACTTC
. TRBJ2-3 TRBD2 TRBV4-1 CASSQESGGGQF TGCGCCAGCAGCCAAGAATCGGGCGGGGGGCAGTTT